This T cell receptor beta chain is from a study of T-cell reconstitution after alpha-beta-depleted transplantation in children. CDR3 length equals 14 residues. V was clipped by 3 bases and J by 8 bases; unmatched bases: 7. Per germline, CDR1 SGHVS and CDR2 FNYEAQ. At least ten counts were recorded for this clonotype. As it was prepared, the TCRbeta library received unique molecular identifiers. TCRdb ran MiXCR on the PCR reads and lists one entry per CDR3 protein. The repertoire holds hundreds of thousands of distinct CDR3 sequences, around a sixth seen once, with 1.1% in the top ten. The V and J genes are TRBV7-6 and TRBJ2-1; TRBD2 matches 7 bases. This receptor was identified in a human donor who donated a stem cell graft to a child with acute myeloid leukemia. Sequences were derived from PBMCs from the stem cell graft donor, sampled from the stem cell graft. Here the CDR3 DNA reads TGTGCCAGCAGCTTTCTCGGGGGGAGGGATGAGCAGTTCTTC. This translates into CASSFLGGRDEQFF.